This T cell receptor beta chain came from a study of shared clonotypes between healthy human individuals (dated by TCRdb to 2018 to 2021). Regarding the research as a whole: The cohort comprised a couple of women and a few men aged 18 to 49 years. Per donor, three plates each were used for CD4 naive and CD4 memory, two for CD8 naive, and one for CD8 memory. To increase sequencing depth and limit assay-specific biases, TCR repertoire library preparation and sequencing were carried out by different laboratories using diverse techniques. Leukapheresis yielded between about 0.94 and 9 billion PBMCs per donor. To estimate repertoire size and how much clonotypes are shared between individuals, the study performed deep sequencing of blood TCR repertoires from 4 to 6 healthy adults. The full study reports these points: Sampling was restricted to blood, and TCR repertoires in tissues likely differ from the TCR repertoires found in blood. Even with the large sequencing depth, rarefaction of the sorted-subset datasets indicated that sequencing was incomplete. Compared with non-shared clonotypes, clonotypes shared by all four sorted-subset donors had higher generation probabilities. About 4.5% of naive CD4, 3.5% of naive CD8, 2.3% of memory CD4, and roughly 0.4% of memory CD8 clonotypes were shared across several donors. Based on pairwise subsampling, the degree of clonotype sharing among donors was expected to be affected by sequencing depth. Naive subsets generally had larger estimated clonotype richness than memory subsets. The small number of donors limited the genetic and exposure-history diversity represented.

Points on this clone: Its antigen remains unidentified. Per-nucleotide qualities are absent, and no much larger clonotype sits a single base away. Within the sample, other DNA sequences also encode this same CDR3.

The CDR3 runs 15 residues from the cysteine to the phenylalanine. Solely the CDR3 DNA is kept, with 45 bases framed from the first base. The germline ends are 10 bases apart after V is trimmed by 1 base and J by 0 bases. Based on the germline V gene, the CDR1 and CDR2 sequences are SGHTA and FQGNSA. Using the deep immunoSEQ assay, TCR CDR3 regions were amplified from genomic DNA by multiplex PCR. For each cell subset, the extracted genomic DNA was distributed evenly across all wells of several immunoSEQ 96-well plates, and each plate served as one replicate. For sorted subsets, each replicate PCR was loaded with approximately 190 ng genomic DNA, equivalent to some 27,000 T cell genomes. Purified libraries were quantified with a Qubit 3.0 fluorometer, sized on a Bioanalyzer 2100, and re-quantified with the KAPA Library Quantification kit. A separate single-read 150-cycle Illumina NextSeq 550 flow cell was used to sequence each immunoSEQ 96-well plate. The original methods were these. Because only junctional sequences without quality scores were contained in the immunoSEQ output, filtering matching that applied to full-length reads could not be performed. Sequences were annotated with PyIR, a Python wrapper for IgBLAST v1.9, and V/J genes and CDR3 were assigned using IMGT germline references. Reads were filtered out if the reads had weak V/J assignments (E-value above 1e-6), no CDR3, stop codons, out-of-frame junctions, or ambiguous translated residues. A V3J clonotype was defined by an identical inferred V gene, J gene, and CDR3 amino acid sequence. Percentage overlap between repertoires was calculated by dividing the number of shared unique clonotypes by the size of the smaller repertoire. RTK rarefaction, the Chao1 estimator, and Recon v2.1 estimates of unobserved clonotypes were used to assess repertoire richness. Generation probabilities were computed with OLGA for all TCRbeta clonotypes obtained by the gDNA method from several donors. TCRdb retrieved this table from immuneACCESS and kept in-frame rearrangements only. Not all clones are present; in checked studies, unresolved V genes account for under half, and no reason is known for the remainder. V and J calls plus clone size are reproduced from that table; the DNA served to infer D and trimming. The sample contains more than 2 million clones, just under 95% of them found a single time. The ten largest clones capture 0.9% to 1.4% of the sample.

CD8 naive samples consisted of CD45RO-negative cells that were positively selected for CCR7, yielding a CD45RA+CCR7+ population without TemRA cells. The donors were healthy, HIV-negative adults who had no recently reported acute infections or vaccinations. Every donor was a Caucasian adult living in Nashville, Tennessee, USA. Blood was obtained by leukapheresis, after which PBMCs were separated by Ficoll-Histopaque density gradient centrifugation and cryopreserved in liquid nitrogen vapor phase. Analytical flow cytometry was used to check the purity and quantity of every magnetically sorted T cell population. Each sorted fraction had its genomic DNA isolated and then quantified by UV absorbance on a Nanodrop 2000c.

The sequence joins TRBV7-2 to TRBJ2-7; matching of 5 bases hints at TRBD2 as the D gene. This sequence originates from a man aged 18 to 30 in good health. The sample taken for sequencing was naive CD8+ T cells sorted from blood. This specimen's cell subset or site label, interpreted: CD45RA+CCR7+. The DNA sequence is given as TGTGCCAGCAGCTTAGGTGGAGGAAGCTCCTACGAGCAGTACTTC. Its amino acids are CASSLGGGSSYEQYF. This CDR3, with the reference TRBV7-2 and TRBJ2-7 proteins standing in past its ends, gives the full variable domain GAGVSQSPSNKVTEKGKDVELRCDPISGHTALYWYRQSLGQGLEFLIYFQGNSAPDKSGLPSDRFSAERTGGSVSTLTIQRTQQEDSAVYLCASSLGGGSSYEQYFGPGTRLTVT.